The T cell receptor (beta chain) described here comes from a study of identical twins. MiXCR was run by TCRdb on the 5' RACE reads, yielding one entry per CDR3 protein. The data hold some 760,000 distinct CDR3 sequences, with 18% observed a single time. V lost 1 base, J lost 4 bases, and 0 bases stayed unmatched. Germline V CDR1 and CDR2: DFQATT, SNEGSKA (reference sequence). The CDR3 runs to 13 residues. This clonotype showed up just a few times. The data were also submitted as part of a second study, on T cells expressing NK-cell markers. As that report states: Sorted T-cell subsets CD3+CD56+NKG2C+, CD3+CD56+NKG2C- and CD3+CD56-NKG2C+ were TCR beta-sequenced.

The sample consisted of PBMCs. The chain uses TRBV20-1 and TRBJ1-5; 8 bases agree with TRBD1. The sequence came from a woman between 18 and 29 years old in good health. In DNA, the CDR3 is TGCAGTGCTAGAGGGACAGGGAATCAGCCCCAGCATTTT. Its translation: CSARGTGNQPQHF.